The 21 T cell receptor beta chains below were found in one sample sequenced in a study of blood T cell repertoires in COVID-19. Sequenced by immunoSEQ multiplex PCR; TCRdb stores in-frame clones only, minus some. In the table there are over 150,000 clones, 70% to 85% of which are singletons. The sequencing input was PBMCs or T cells enriched from blood (not recorded which). The receptors come from a woman in her 30s who had recovered from COVID-19.

CDR3 sequence reads: CATSDSPGTSGLEQFF. The CDR3 nucleotides are TGTGCCACCAGTGATTCCCCCGGGACTAGCGGGTTAGAGCAGTTCTTC. The chain has TRBV24-1 and TRBJ2-1; 12 bases are shared with TRBD2. This CDR3 region has 16 residues. Unmatched junction bases numbered 8, after V lost 2 bases and J lost 10 bases. Germline CDR1 reads KGHDR; CDR2 reads SFDVKD.

The genes are TRBV18 and TRBJ1-1; D is unclear. V was shortened by 4 bases and J by 0 bases, with 6 bases between the two germline ends. Germline CDR1 KGHSH, CDR2 LQKENI. The CDR3 spans 13 residues. Here the CDR3 DNA reads TGTGCCAGCTCACTTGACTTGAACACTGAAGCTTTCTTT. Its translation is CASSLDLNTEAFF.

The chain links TRBV28 to TRBJ2-5, with 7 bases fitting TRBD1. V was clipped by 6 bases and J by 5 bases; unmatched bases: 6. This CDR3 has 13 residues. The germline CDR1 and CDR2 sequences are MDHEN and SYDVKM. The CDR3 DNA reads as TGTGCCAGCAGCCCGGGACAGTGGGAGACCCAGTACTTC. As protein: CASSPGQWETQYF.

This clone has at least ten counts. V gene TRBV10-2 combines with J gene TRBJ2-1; D is unclear. Germline CDR1 and CDR2: WSHSY and SAAADI. The ends were cut back, 5 bases at V and 6 bases at J, with 5 bases in the middle. The CDR3 has 11 amino acids. CDR3 residues: CASSLGNEQFF. CDR3 in DNA: TGCGCCAGCAGTCTAGGCAATGAGCAGTTCTTC.

J is TRBJ1-5 and V is TRBV28, with 8 bases lining up with TRBD1. CDR1 MDHEN and CDR2 SYDVKM come from the germline V gene. J lost 4 bases, V lost 7 bases, and 3 bases had no gene match. The CDR3 has 13 residues. The CDR3 here is CASNRGKNQPQHF. In DNA, the CDR3 is TGTGCCAGCAACAGGGGGAAAAATCAGCCCCAGCATTTT.

The genes are TRBV5-1 and TRBJ1-1; 7 positions match TRBD1. J gave up 3 bases and V 0 bases, and 11 bases lay outside the gene matches. The CDR3 spans 17 residues. Germline V CDR1 and CDR2: SGHRS, YFSETQ. Here the CDR3 reads CASSLEVTGQRDTEAFF. In DNA, the CDR3 is TGCGCCAGCAGCTTGGAAGTCACGGGACAGCGGGACACTGAAGCTTTCTTT.

This chain links TRBV12-3 or TRBV12-4 with TRBJ1-2; 7 bases fit TRBD1. CDR3 length equals 13 residues. V was pared by 6 bases and J by 7 bases, with 8 bases of the junction left unmatched. The CDR3 is CASSLGAGGGYTF. The DNA for the CDR3 is TGTGCCAGCAGCCTCGGGGCAGGGGGTGGCTACACCTTC.

This clone was observed a handful of times. The rearrangement links TRBV15 to TRBJ2-1; TRBD2 matches 11 bases. The CDR3 runs 16 residues. With V trimmed by 1 base and J by 8 bases, 7 bases remained unmatched. In germline, CDR1 is LNHNV, CDR2 YYDKDF (reference sequence). This CDR3 reads CATSRALAGGTDEQFF. The CDR3 bases are TGTGCCACCAGCAGAGCTCTAGCGGGGGGTACCGATGAGCAGTTCTTC. The full variable domain, completed using reference TRBV15 and TRBJ2-1, is DAMVIQNPRYQVTQFGKPVTLSCSQTLNHNVMYWYQQKSSQAPKLLFHYYDKDFNNEADTPDNFQSRRPNTSFCFLDIRSPGLGDTAMYLCATSRALAGGTDEQFFGPGTRLTVL.

This clone was seen once. CDR3 sequence: CASRADSNQPQHF. CDR3 in DNA: TGTGCCAGCAGGGCAGATAGCAATCAGCCCCAGCATTTT. The V gene is TRBV6-5, the J gene TRBJ1-5; D not certain. Trimming stripped 6 bases from V and 0 bases from J, with 6 bases between. This CDR3 region has 13 residues. In germline, CDR1 is MNHEY, CDR2 SVGAGI.

This clone has only a few counts. The chain is built from TRBV6-5 and TRBJ2-7, with 9 positions matching TRBD1. V dropped 8 bases and J dropped 5; count of bases not matched to a gene: 7. The CDR3 has 13 amino acids. Germline lookup yields CDR1 MNHEY and CDR2 SVGAGI. The CDR3 loop is CASVFDRGDEQYV. CDR3 nucleotides: TGTGCCAGCGTCTTCGACAGGGGGGACGAGCAGTACGTC.

Here the CDR3 reads CASSQGGQGQHF. DNA of the CDR3: TGTGCCAGCAGCCAAGGTGGACAGGGCCAGCATTTT. The genes are TRBV3-1 (or the pseudogene TRBV3-2) and TRBJ1-5; 8 nucleotides align to TRBD1. Unmatched junction bases numbered 2, after V lost 1 base and J lost 12 bases. Germline V gives CDR1 LGHDT, CDR2 YNNKEL (reference sequence). The CDR3 spans 12 residues.

The table lists this clone with a count of one. The chain links TRBV14 to TRBJ2-5; 7 bases line up with TRBD1. Germline CDR1 reads SGHDN; CDR2 reads FVKESK. The CDR3 loop spans 15 amino acids. The V and J ends lost 0 bases and 4 bases, in that order; junction bases with no gene match: 5. The CDR3 region has the DNA TGTGCCAGCAGCCAAGATAACAGGGGTTTAGAGACCCAGTACTTC. This sequence encodes CASSQDNRGLETQYF. Looking up the rest from reference TRBV14 and TRBJ2-5 gives the full variable domain: EAGVTQFPSHSVIEKGQTVTLRCDPISGHDNLYWYRRVMGKEIKFLLHFVKESKQDESGMPNNRFLAERTGGTYSTLKVQPAELEDSGVYFCASSQDNRGLETQYFGPGTRLLVL.

CDR3 DNA: TGCAGCGTTGAAGGGGGGACAGCCAGAGAAGCTTTCTTT. It specifies CSVEGGTAREAFF. V and J are TRBV29-1 and TRBJ1-1; TRBD1 agrees at 7 bases. Trimming took 1 base from V and 8 from J; bases not matched to a gene: 7. This CDR3 is 13 amino acids long. CDR1 is SQVTM and CDR2 is ANQGSEA in the germline V gene. Complete variable domain (other parts from reference TRBV29-1 and TRBJ1-1): SAVISQKPSRDICQRGTSLTIQCQVDSQVTMMFWYRQQPGQSLTLIATANQGSEATYESGFVIDKFPISRPNLTFSTLTVSNMSPEDSSIYLCSVEGGTAREAFFGQGTRLTVV.

This chain joins TRBV7-9 and TRBJ2-5; 9 bases agree with TRBD1. The CDR3 loop spans 15 amino acids. Germline CDR1 is SEHNR and CDR2 is FQNEAQ (reference sequence). V dropped 6 bases and J dropped 3; count of bases not matched to a gene: 8. The CDR3 DNA reads as TGTGCCAGCAGTCACCCTGGGACAGGGAAAGAGACCCAGTACTTC. Translating it yields CASSHPGTGKETQYF.

The rearrangement links TRBV5-1 to TRBJ2-1; D possibly corresponds to TRBD2 (5 bases). Trimming pared 4 bases from V and 9 bases from J, leaving 17 bases between. Germline CDR1 and CDR2: SGHRS and YFSETQ. The CDR3 runs to 14 residues. The CDR3 nucleotides read TGCGCCAGCAGCCCCCGGACTGCTGTAGGTGAGCAGTTCTTC. Translating gives CASSPRTAVGEQFF.

This chain connects TRBV21-1 to TRBJ1-3; the D segment call TRBD1 is taken from the table without a DNA check. TRBV21-1 is a pseudogene. This CDR3 comprises 17 residues. CDR3 residues: CASSPPPPGQGGNTIYF. The CDR3 DNA reads TGTGCCAGCAGCCCCCCTCCCCCGGGACAGGGAGGAAACACCATATATTTT.

The chain combines TRBV9 with TRBJ1-2, with D perhaps TRBD1 (6 bases). V shed 0 bases and J shed 4 bases, with 13 bases lying between them. Germline V gene data show CDR1 as SGDLS and CDR2 as YYNGEE. This CDR3 contains 15 residues. The CDR3 spells CASSVAAGTSYGYTF. In nucleotides, the CDR3 is TGTGCCAGCAGCGTAGCGGCTGGGACAAGCTATGGCTACACCTTC.

The chain couples TRBV6-5 to TRBJ2-6, with unresolved D. Trimming took off 6 bases at V and 4 bases at J, with 13 bases between the two ends. The CDR3 totals 15 residues. Germline CDR1 and CDR2: MNHEY and SVGAGI. CDR3 sequence (DNA): TGTGCCAGCAGCATACCAGGCGTCGGGGCCAACGTCCTGACTTTC. It yields the protein CASSIPGVGANVLTF.

This sequence joins TRBV4-1 and TRBJ2-1, with D possibly TRBD1 on 6 matching bases. Germline CDR1 is MGHRA and CDR2 is YSYEKL. V lost 3 bases to trimming and J lost 12 bases, with 12 bases between them. CDR3 length equals 12 residues. CDR3 in amino acids: CASSQVLGGQFF. In DNA, the CDR3 is TGCGCCAGCAGCCAGGTTCTAGGGGGGCAGTTCTTC.

V gene TRBV5-6 combines with J gene TRBJ1-2; possible D gene TRBD1, 5 bases. V was cut by 2 bases and J by 2 bases, with 10 bases left in between. Germline CDR1 and CDR2: SGHDT and YYEEEE. This CDR3 has 14 residues. CDR3: CASSFPQGNYGYTF. The CDR3 bases are TGTGCCAGCAGCTTCCCCCAGGGCAACTATGGCTACACCTTC. Using reference TRBV5-6 and TRBJ1-2 for the parts outside the CDR3, the full variable domain is DAGVTQSPTHLIKTRGQQVTLRCSPKSGHDTVSWYQQALGQGPQFIFQYYEEEERQRGNFPDRFSGHQFPNYSSELNVNALLLGDSALYLCASSFPQGNYGYTFGSGTRLTVV.

The gene calls are TRBV7-2 and TRBJ2-2, with 11 bases identical to TRBD2. CDR3 length: 15 amino acids. From germline, CDR1 is SGHTA and CDR2 FQGNSA. V was clipped by 4 bases and J by 6 bases; unmatched bases: 4. CDR3 sequence: CASSYSGGAAGELFF. CDR3 sequence (DNA): TGTGCCAGCAGCTATAGCGGGGGGGCAGCCGGGGAGCTGTTTTTT.